The 2 T cell receptor beta chains reported below all come from one sample, sequenced in a study of T cell responses to AZD1222 COVID-19 vaccine (dated by TCRdb to the early 2020s). Libraries were built with the immunoSEQ multiplex PCR assay. What TCRdb holds here is the immuneACCESS table cut down to in-frame rearrangements. Part of the clones is not present; checked against another copy, under half of the missing clones reflect an unresolved V gene, and the others are unexplained. This sample is represented by some 150,000 clones; 90% to 95% of them were singletons. Clones ranked in the top ten supply 5.2% of the sample. According to the study, the label for this sample's time point signals: baseline before first vaccination. The starting material was peripheral blood, obtained on day 0 of AZD1222 vaccination. Receptors were obtained from an adult in good health.

The chain employs TRBV5-1 and TRBJ2-2; D ambiguous. Trimming stripped 2 bases from V and 2 bases from J, with 10 bases between. Germline V lookup: CDR1 SGHRS, CDR2 YFSETQ. The CDR3 length is 15 residues. The CDR3 loop reads CASSFGSSNTGELFF. CDR3 coding DNA: TGCGCCAGCAGCTTTGGTAGCAGCAACACCGGGGAGCTGTTTTTT.

The rearrangement links TRBV11-2 to TRBJ2-7, with D unresolved. Trimming took 5 bases from V and 5 from J, leaving 13 bases between them. The CDR3 runs to 13 residues. Germline CDR1 SGHAT, CDR2 FQNNGV. Written as DNA, the CDR3 is TGTGCCAGCAGCGCACCGAACGAGAACGAGCAGTACTTC. Its translation: CASSAPNENEQYF.